The entry that follows covers one T cell receptor beta chain sequence. The data were produced by immunoSEQ multiplex PCR, yet TCRdb's version contains in-frame clones alone and is incomplete. The repertoire holds tens of thousands of clones, with around 84% as singletons. The CDR3 runs 15 residues. The V and J ends lost 2 bases and 3 bases, in that order; junction bases with no gene match: 1. Per germline, CDR1 SEHNR and CDR2 FQNEAQ (reference sequence). This specimen belongs to a study of technical replicates of blood from a few donors. This sequence joins TRBV7-9 and TRBJ2-3; 11 bases match TRBD2. The receptor was derived from a human donor in good health. Some clones in this sample may be carry-over from other donors' samples. The sample was PBMCs. CDR3 DNA: TGTGCCAGCAGCTTAATAGCGGGAGGGACAGATACGCAGTATTTT. Its protein is CASSLIAGGTDTQYF.